Given below is one T cell receptor beta chain in context. Its antigen is unidentified. Alongside a J-beta primer mix, a sample-barcoded 5' primer served in a second PCR lasting roughly 7 to 12 cycles. TCRdb used MiXCR to reprocess the 5' RACE reads, holding one entry per CDR3 protein. Altogether around 1,900,000 distinct CDR3 sequences are present, about 39% being singletons, with the ten largest covering more than 20%. These data belong to a study of blood T cells in healthy people across ages. The V and J ends lost 5 bases and 2 bases, in that order; junction bases with no gene match: 5. This CDR3 spans 15 amino acids. Germline V gene lookup returns CDR1 SEHNR and CDR2 FQNEAQ (reference sequence). Points from the study as a whole: Per million T cells, TCR beta diversity dropped roughly linearly as age increased.

Drawing of peripheral blood yielded 7.5 to 10 milliliters from each donor. The sequence derives from a human donor in good health. The sample taken for sequencing was blood. The V gene is TRBV7-9, the J gene TRBJ2-4, with TRBD1 matching 8 bases. CDR3 protein: CASSITGGSKNIQYF. CDR3 in DNA: TGTGCCAGCAGCATCACAGGGGGATCCAAAAACATTCAGTACTTC.